This note documents a single TCR beta chain sequence. This record belongs to a study of blood T cell repertoires in COVID-19. On the study more broadly: Donors in the United States, Italy and Spain gave samples during acute or convalescent COVID-19. The cDNA or gDNA used as material had been derived from T cells, B-cell-depleted T cells, or PBMCs.

V was clipped by 10 bases and J by 3 bases, with 14 bases between them. Germline CDR1 and CDR2: LNHDA and SQIVND (reference sequence). This CDR3 spans 13 amino acids. Source study methods: From reference gene primer amplification, estimates of nucleated cell counts were derived. Clones were read by immunoSEQ multiplex PCR, and TCRdb kept only the in-frame ones, dropping some. V and J calls and clone size are given by that table; D and trimming were obtained from the DNA. The table shows about 250,000 clones, with 86% occurring only once. This clonotype was sampled from a woman aged 60 to 75 who had recovered from COVID-19. This chain joins TRBV19 and TRBJ2-3; D not certain. The sample was peripheral blood. CDR3: CAIGSRSTDTQYF. For the CDR3, the DNA is TGTGCCATCGGTAGCCGGAGTACAGATACGCAGTATTTT. The full variable domain, with the rest looked up from reference TRBV19 and TRBJ2-3, is DGGITQSPKYLFRKEGQNVTLSCEQNLNHDAMYWYRQDPGQGLRLIYYSQIVNDFQKGDIAEGYSVSREKKESFPLTVTSAQKNPTAFYLCAIGSRSTDTQYFGPGTRLTVL.